Following are 15 T cell receptor beta chains from one sample sequenced in a study of neurological immune-mediated disorders. TCRdb fed the 5' RACE reads into MiXCR, producing one record per CDR3 protein. Here the sample spans approximately 70,000 distinct CDR3 sequences, about 10% being singletons. Time point in this sample: longitudinal time-point 1 (baseline). Sequenced material: PBMCs. These receptor sequences come from a man between 25 and 39 years old in good health.

Ten or more counts support this clonotype. This rearrangement joins TRBV5-1 to TRBJ2-7; D is possibly TRBD2 (5 bases). The CDR3 spans 15 residues. From germline, CDR1 is SGHRS and CDR2 YFSETQ. Trimming removed 6 bases at V and 4 bases at J, with 20 bases between. DNA of the CDR3: TGCGCCAGCACCCGCGGCGGGTCTAACAATTACGAGCAGTACTTC. Translated: CASTRGGSNNYEQYF.

This clonotype was seen at least ten times. This sequence joins TRBV7-2 and TRBJ2-7, with a possible D match to TRBD1 (6 bases). The CDR3 has 19 amino acids. Germline assignment: CDR1 SGHTA and CDR2 FQGNSA. With 2 bases removed from V and 2 bases from J, the gap between germline ends came to 25 bases. The CDR3: CASSLNSLWRNRETYEQYF. The CDR3 DNA follows: TGTGCCAGCAGCTTAAATAGCCTTTGGCGGAACAGGGAAACCTACGAGCAGTACTTC. The whole variable domain, remainder taken from reference TRBV7-2 and TRBJ2-7, is GAGVSQSPSNKVTEKGKDVELRCDPISGHTALYWYRQSLGQGLEFLIYFQGNSAPDKSGLPSDRFSAERTGGSVSTLTIQRTQQEDSAVYLCASSLNSLWRNRETYEQYFGPGTRLTVT.

This clonotype occurred many times. This chain joins TRBV20-1 and TRBJ1-6, with unresolved D. Deletions cut 4 bases from V and 9 bases from J, with 13 bases between. In germline, CDR1 is DFQATT, CDR2 SNEGSKA (reference sequence). The CDR3 contains 13 residues. The CDR3 is CSAKPAPVSPLHF. In nucleotides, the CDR3 is TGCAGTGCTAAACCTGCCCCGGTTTCACCCCTCCACTTT.

This clonotype was seen a few times. This chain connects TRBV28 to TRBJ1-2, with 10 bases aligning to TRBD1. The CDR3 sequence is 17 residues long. The J segment lost 5 bases and the V segment lost 1 base, leaving 10 bases of the junction unmatched. The germline V gene encodes CDR1 MDHEN and CDR2 SYDVKM. The CDR3 DNA sequence: TGTGCCAGCAGTTTATCTAGCGGGACAGGGGTTCGTTATGGCTACACCTTC. It translates to CASSLSSGTGVRYGYTF.

In this sample, this clonotype turned up many times. The CDR3 region has the DNA TGTGCCAGCAGCTTGGAGACTCCCTGGGGTTACGAGCAGTACTTC. Its protein is CASSLETPWGYEQYF. The J gene is TRBJ2-7, the V gene TRBV5-5; D is uncertain. Germline V gene data show CDR1 as SGHKS and CDR2 as YYEKEE (reference sequence). The CDR3 is made up of 15 amino acids. The V gene lost 0 bases and the J gene lost 4 bases, with 14 bases spanning the gap. Supplemented by reference TRBV5-5 and TRBJ2-7, the full variable domain reads DAGVTQSPTHLIKTRGQQVTLRCSPISGHKSVSWYQQVLGQGPQFIFQYYEKEERGRGNFPDRFSARQFPNYSSELNVNALLLGDSALYLCASSLETPWGYEQYFGPGTRLTVT.

There are many counts of this clonotype. The V gene is TRBV5-1, the J gene TRBJ2-7, with D perhaps being TRBD1 or TRBD2 (5 bases each). CDR3 length equals 14 residues. V was shortened by 6 bases and J by 2 bases, with 15 bases between the two germline ends. Germline V gene lookup returns CDR1 SGHRS and CDR2 YFSETQ. CDR3 residues: CASKSRDRAYEQYF. The CDR3 bases are TGCGCCAGCAAATCCCGGGACCGTGCCTACGAGCAGTACTTC.

This clonotype was observed a few times. This chain uses TRBV7-9 with TRBJ2-1; possibly TRBD2 for D (7 bases). The CDR3 has 16 residues. The V end was cut by 4 bases, the J end by 12 bases, with 25 bases between. Germline loops: CDR1 SEHNR, CDR2 FQNEAQ (reference sequence). The CDR3 DNA sequence: TGTGCCAGCAGCTCCTTAGGGGGGGCGGGAAGAGCAACGCAGTTCTTC. This translates into CASSSLGGAGRATQFF.

This clonotype was observed a few times. V is TRBV28 and J is TRBJ2-3; tentatively, D is TRBD1 (6 bases). The length of the CDR3 is 14 residues. Germline-derived CDR1 and CDR2 are MDHEN and SYDVKM. Trimming left V 2 bases short and J 6 bases short, with 12 bases between. The CDR3: CASSLEGERDTQYF. The CDR3 bases are TGTGCCAGCAGTTTAGAGGGGGAGAGGGATACGCAGTATTTT.

There are many counts of this clonotype. J is TRBJ2-7 and V is TRBV5-1; the D gene is possibly TRBD2 (6 bases). The CDR3 extends over 14 amino acids. Trimming shortened V by 4 bases and J by 5 bases, and 16 bases separated the two germline ends. The germline gives CDR1 SGHRS, CDR2 YFSETQ. The CDR3 here is CASSTDGRRNEQYF. CDR3 nucleotides: TGCGCCAGCAGCACGGACGGGAGAAGAAACGAGCAGTACTTC.

There are many counts of this clonotype. The V gene is TRBV2, the J gene TRBJ2-3, with 7 positions matching TRBD2. Germline CDR1 SNHLY, CDR2 FYNNEI. The CDR3 contains 14 residues. V lost 6 bases to trimming and J lost 0 bases; unmatched junction nucleotides: 3. The CDR3 region is CASSPSGSTDTQYF. The CDR3 DNA is TGTGCCAGCAGCCCTAGCGGAAGCACAGATACGCAGTATTTT.

This clonotype appeared many times. The chain has TRBV5-1 and TRBJ2-7; D possibly uses TRBD1 or TRBD2 (5 bases each). Trimming stripped 2 bases from V and 6 bases from J, with 21 bases between. The germline V gene has CDR1 SGHRS and CDR2 YFSETQ. The CDR3 length is 16 residues. The CDR3 nucleotides read TGCGCCAGCAGCTTAGACCCCGGGAACTCAGGGTCCGAGCAGTACTTC. It encodes CASSLDPGNSGSEQYF.

This clonotype came up a few times. The gene calls are TRBV6-1 and TRBJ2-5, with a weak D call TRBD1 (6 bases). Germline assignment: CDR1 MNHNS and CDR2 SASEGT. The V end lost 5 bases, the J end lost 5 bases, and 15 bases lay between the germline ends. The CDR3 is made up of 14 amino acids. The CDR3 loop reads CASSLQGMRETQYF. The DNA of the CDR3 is TGTGCCAGCAGTTTACAGGGTATGAGGGAGACCCAGTACTTC.

In its sample, this clonotype was seen many times. The J gene is TRBJ2-7, the V gene TRBV7-9, with a possible D match to TRBD2 (5 bases). The ends were cut back, 6 bases at V and 1 base at J, with 10 bases in the middle. Germline CDR1 SEHNR, CDR2 FQNEAQ (reference sequence). The CDR3 sequence is 13 residues long. As DNA, the CDR3 is TGTGCCAGCAGTTCACGGGGATCCTACGAGCAGTACTTC. Translation gives CASSSRGSYEQYF.

V is TRBV5-1 and J is TRBJ1-1; TRBD1 might be the D (5 bases). Trimming left V 2 bases short and J 8 bases short, with 13 bases between. Looked up from germline, CDR1 is SGHRS and CDR2 is YFSETQ. This CDR3 spans 13 amino acids. The CDR3 bases are TGCGCCAGCAGCTTCCCGGGACTTTCGGAAGCTTTCTTT. Translated, it gives CASSFPGLSEAFF.

In this sample, this clonotype turned up many times. This chain uses TRBV20-1 with TRBJ2-2; 8 nucleotides line up with TRBD1. The V gene's germline CDR1 is DFQATT and CDR2 SNEGSKA (reference sequence). J lost 4 bases, V lost 3 bases, and 10 bases had no gene match. The CDR3 spans 16 residues. The CDR3 protein is CSARRQGSLTTGELFF. CDR3 coding DNA: TGCAGTGCTAGGCGACAGGGGTCTTTGACCACCGGGGAGCTGTTTTTT.